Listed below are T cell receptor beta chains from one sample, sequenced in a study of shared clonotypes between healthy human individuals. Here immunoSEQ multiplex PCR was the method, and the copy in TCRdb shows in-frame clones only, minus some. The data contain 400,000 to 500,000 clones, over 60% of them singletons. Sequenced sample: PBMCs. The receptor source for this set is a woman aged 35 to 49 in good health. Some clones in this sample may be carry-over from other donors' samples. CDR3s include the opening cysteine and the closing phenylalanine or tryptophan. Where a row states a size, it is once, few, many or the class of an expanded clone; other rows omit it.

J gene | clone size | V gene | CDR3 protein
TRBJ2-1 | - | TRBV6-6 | CASSSLQGVTYNEQFF
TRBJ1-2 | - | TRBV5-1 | CASSLEGWGSYGYTF
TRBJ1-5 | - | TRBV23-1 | CASVRPGGVQPQHF
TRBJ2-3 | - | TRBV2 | CASSPSGRPDTQYF
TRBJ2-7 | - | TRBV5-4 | CASSFRQKNSYEQYF
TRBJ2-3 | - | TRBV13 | CASSLAARGGQQTQYF
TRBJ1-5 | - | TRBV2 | CASSEGNNQPQHF
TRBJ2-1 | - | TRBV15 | CATSDRGFNEQFF
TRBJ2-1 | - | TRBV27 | CASSNAGGSYNEQFF
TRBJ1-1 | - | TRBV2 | CASRPQGLNTEAFF
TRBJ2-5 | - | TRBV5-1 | CASSLGSPEETQYF
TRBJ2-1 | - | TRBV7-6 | CASSWPEAGVHEQFF
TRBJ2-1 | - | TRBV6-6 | CASSYGLAGKNEQFF
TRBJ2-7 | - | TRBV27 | CASSPLRARRGEQYF
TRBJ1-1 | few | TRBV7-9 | CASSLRADTEAFF
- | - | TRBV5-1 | CASSISLAGVNEQYF
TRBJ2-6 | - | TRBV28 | CASMVFGANVLTF
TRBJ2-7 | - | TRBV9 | CASSAGSFTYEQYF
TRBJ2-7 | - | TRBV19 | CASSYRTAFYEQYF